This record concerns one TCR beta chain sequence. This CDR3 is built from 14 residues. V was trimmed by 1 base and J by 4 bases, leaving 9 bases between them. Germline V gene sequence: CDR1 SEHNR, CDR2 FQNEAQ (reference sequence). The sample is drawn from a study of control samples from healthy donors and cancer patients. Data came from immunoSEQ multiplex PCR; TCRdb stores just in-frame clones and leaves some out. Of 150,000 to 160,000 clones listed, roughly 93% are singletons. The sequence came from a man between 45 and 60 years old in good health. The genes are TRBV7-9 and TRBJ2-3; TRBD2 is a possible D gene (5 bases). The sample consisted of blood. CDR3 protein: CASSLGSGSDTQYF. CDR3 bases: TGTGCCAGCAGCTTAGGGTCGGGGTCAGATACGCAGTATTTT.